This TCR beta chain is from a study of blood T cell repertoires in COVID-19. About the study: The study drew acute and convalescent COVID-19 samples from the United States, Italy and Spain. PBMCs, B-cell-depleted T cells, or T cells were the source of the cDNA or gDNA that made up the material.

Categorization into cohorts depended on clinical history that participants reported. Per the original methods: Estimation of nucleated cell counts was performed using reference gene primer amplification. The assay was immunoSEQ multiplex PCR, and TCRdb's table has in-frame clones only and misses some. Clone size and V and J calls were adopted from that table, with D and trimming inferred from the DNA. The data hold just over 300,000 clones, with 89% observed a single time. The CDR3 totals 14 residues. The V gene lost 4 bases and the J gene lost 7 bases, with 17 bases spanning the gap. CDR1 SNHLY and CDR2 FYNNEI come from the germline V gene.

The specimen was PBMCs or T cells enriched from blood (not recorded which). The clonotype originates from a woman between 40 and 50 years old who had recovered from COVID-19. The chain uses TRBV2 and TRBJ2-7; tentative D call: TRBD1 (6 bases). CDR3 residues: CASSVQGTSEEQYF. The CDR3 region has the DNA TGTGCCAGCAGTGTACAGGGTACATCGGAAGAGCAGTACTTC.